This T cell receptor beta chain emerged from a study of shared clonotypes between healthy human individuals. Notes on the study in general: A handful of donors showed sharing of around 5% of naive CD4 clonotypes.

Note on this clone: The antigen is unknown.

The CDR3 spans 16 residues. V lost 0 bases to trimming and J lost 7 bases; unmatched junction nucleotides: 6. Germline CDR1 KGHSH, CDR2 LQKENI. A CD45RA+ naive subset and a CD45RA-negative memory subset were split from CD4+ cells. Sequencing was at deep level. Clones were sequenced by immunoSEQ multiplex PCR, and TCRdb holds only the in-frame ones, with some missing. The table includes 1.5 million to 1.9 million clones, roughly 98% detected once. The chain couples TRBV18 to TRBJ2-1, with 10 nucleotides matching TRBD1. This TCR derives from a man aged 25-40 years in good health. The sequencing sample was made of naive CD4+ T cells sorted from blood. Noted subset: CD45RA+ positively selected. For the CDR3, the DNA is TGTGCCAGCTCACCACCGGGACAGGGGAGTCAAAATGAGCAGTTCTTC. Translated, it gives CASSPPGQGSQNEQFF.